Below, 28 T cell receptor beta chains from the same sample are listed, as sequenced in a study of neurological immune-mediated disorders. As to time point: technical triplicate 1. Using its own MiXCR run on the 5' RACE reads, TCRdb lists one record per CDR3 protein. This table has 30,000 to 40,000 distinct CDR3 sequences, 8.5% to 14% appearing once. The sequenced sample was PBMCs. Receptor source: a man aged 55 to 70 with HTLV-1-associated myelopathy (HAM/TSP).

This clonotype was seen repeatedly, ten times or more. V is TRBV5-1 and J is TRBJ1-1; no firm D call. Germline lookup yields CDR1 SGHRS and CDR2 YFSETQ. The CDR3 runs 15 residues. The V end lost 0 bases, the J end lost 1 base, and 10 bases lay between the germline ends. The CDR3 region is CASSLDPARNTEAFF. CDR3 nucleotide sequence: TGCGCCAGCAGCTTGGACCCAGCCAGGAACACTGAAGCTTTCTTT.

Many counts were recorded for this clonotype. The rearrangement links TRBV12-3 or TRBV12-4 to TRBJ2-5, with 7 bases matching TRBD1. Unmatched junction bases numbered 6, after V lost 6 bases and J lost 5 bases. The CDR3 sequence is 13 residues long. Written as DNA, the CDR3 is TGTGCCAGCAGCACACAGGGGTGGGAGACCCAGTACTTC. It yields the protein CASSTQGWETQYF.

Worth noting for this clonotype: Given a much more abundant clone one base away, this may be a read error. The CDR3 DNA reads TGTGCCAGCTCACCACAAATGGCAGACGAGCAGTACTTC. Amino acid sequence: CASSPQMADEQYF. The chain recombines TRBV18 with TRBJ2-7; D gene unclear. Per germline, CDR1 KGHSH and CDR2 LQKENI. V lost 1 base and J 5 bases, leaving 9 bases between the germline ends. This CDR3 has 13 residues.

This clonotype was recorded at least ten times. CDR3 region: CASSVAPSGRQETQYF. CDR3 DNA: TGTGCCAGCAGCGTAGCACCTAGCGGGAGACAAGAGACCCAGTACTTC. The V and J genes are TRBV9 and TRBJ2-5, with 10 bases matching TRBD2. CDR3 length: 16 amino acids. Trimming removed 0 bases from V and 2 bases from J; junction bases left unmatched: 4. Germline CDR1 reads SGDLS; CDR2 reads YYNGEE.

At least ten counts were recorded for this clonotype. The V and J genes are TRBV5-5 and TRBJ2-3; D is undetermined. V was trimmed by 0 bases and J by 1 base, leaving 6 bases between them. The germline V gene has CDR1 SGHKS and CDR2 YYEKEE (reference sequence). This CDR3 comprises 14 residues. The CDR3 sequence: CASSLGRGTDTQYF. In DNA, the CDR3 is TGTGCCAGCAGCTTGGGGCGAGGCACAGATACGCAGTATTTT.

This clonotype was observed many times. The chain links TRBV4-1 to TRBJ1-1, with TRBD1 matching 7 bases. J lost 8 bases, V lost 4 bases, and 13 bases had no gene match. CDR3 size: 15 residues. Germline-derived CDR1 and CDR2 are MGHRA and YSYEKL. In DNA form, the CDR3 reads TGCGCCAGCAGCCTCATGAAAGACGAGACAGGGGAAGCTTTCTTT. Translating gives CASSLMKDETGEAFF.

This clonotype appeared many times. The genes are TRBV12-3 or TRBV12-4 and TRBJ1-2; 7 positions agree with TRBD1. The J segment lost 4 bases and the V segment lost 6 bases, leaving 11 bases of the junction unmatched. The CDR3 contains 15 residues. The CDR3 sequence: CASSAGGDRVYGYTF. CDR3 nucleotide sequence: TGTGCCAGCAGCGCCGGCGGCGACAGGGTCTATGGCTACACCTTC.

In its sample, this clonotype was seen many times. The V gene is TRBV28, the J gene TRBJ1-6, with 7 bases that match TRBD1. After removal of 5 bases from V and 5 bases from J, the junction contained 3 bases not matched to a gene. The length of the CDR3 is 14 residues. The germline gives CDR1 MDHEN, CDR2 SYDVKM. Here the CDR3 DNA reads TGTGCCAGCAGTCAAGGGACAGATAATTCACCCCTCCACTTT. This sequence encodes CASSQGTDNSPLHF.

There are many counts of this clonotype. The rearrangement uses TRBV20-1 and TRBJ2-1; D possibly uses TRBD1 or TRBD2 (5 bases each). Germline V gives CDR1 DFQATT, CDR2 SNEGSKA (reference sequence). Trimming removed 0 bases at V and 7 bases at J, with 13 bases between. CDR3 length: 14 amino acids. The CDR3 protein is CSARDPRGANEQFF. The CDR3 region has the DNA TGCAGTGCTAGAGATCCCCGAGGGGCTAATGAGCAGTTCTTC.

The J gene is TRBJ1-5, the V gene TRBV12-3 or TRBV12-4; 7 nucleotides agree with TRBD1. The CDR3 sequence is 14 residues long. The V segment lost 6 bases and the J segment 6 bases; nucleotides outside the gene matches: 8. The CDR3 region is CASREQGFGQPQHF. The CDR3 DNA sequence: TGTGCCAGCAGAGAACAGGGGTTCGGTCAGCCCCAGCATTTT.

This clonotype was observed at least ten times. The chain uses TRBV5-1 and TRBJ1-1; 7 bases agree with TRBD1. This CDR3 has 13 residues. CDR1 is SGHRS, CDR2 YFSETQ, per germline. V gave up 2 bases and J gave up 3 bases; unmatched junction bases: 1. The CDR3 sequence: CASSFGQDTEAFF. CDR3 bases: TGCGCCAGCAGCTTTGGACAGGACACTGAAGCTTTCTTT. Full variable domain (missing parts from reference TRBV5-1 and TRBJ1-1): KAGVTQTPRYLIKTRGQQVTLSCSPISGHRSVSWYQQTPGQGLQFLFEYFSETQRNKGNFPGRFSGRQFSNSRSEMNVSTLELGDSALYLCASSFGQDTEAFFGQGTRLTVV.

Ten or more counts support this clonotype. The genes are TRBV12-3 or TRBV12-4 and TRBJ2-7; tentatively, D is TRBD2 (6 bases). The CDR3 has 14 residues. Deletions cut 6 bases from V and 9 bases from J, with 21 bases between. This CDR3 reads CASSLTRGGVVQYF. The CDR3 bases are TGTGCCAGCAGCCTGACTAGGGGAGGAGTTGTGCAGTACTTC.

There are many counts of this clonotype. V is TRBV4-3 and J is TRBJ2-7; 7 bases agree with TRBD2. CDR1 and CDR2 from the germline V gene are LGHNA and YSLEER. CDR3 size: 16 residues. Trimming cost V 0 bases and J 4 bases; bases outside gene matches: 9. This CDR3 is CASSQDRGGRDYEQYF. CDR3 in DNA: TGCGCCAGCAGCCAAGATAGGGGCGGGAGAGATTACGAGCAGTACTTC.

This clonotype was picked up a small number of times. V usage is TRBV28 and J usage is TRBJ1-1, with D tentatively TRBD1 (5 bases). Germline loops: CDR1 MDHEN, CDR2 SYDVKM. The CDR3 length is 11 residues. The V end lost 9 bases, the J end lost 1 base, and 6 bases lay between the germline ends. CDR3 DNA sequence: TGTGCCAGTCAGGGGAACACTGAAGCTTTCTTT. It specifies CASQGNTEAFF.

This clonotype has a count of ten or more. The CDR3 DNA sequence: TGTGCCAGCTTAAGCTCCTACAATGAGCAGTTCTTC. Encoded protein: CASLSSYNEQFF. This sequence joins TRBV28 and TRBJ2-1, with D hard to call. V dropped 8 bases and J dropped 0 bases, with 5 bases sitting between them. The CDR3 runs 12 residues. Looked up from germline, CDR1 is MDHEN and CDR2 is SYDVKM.

This clonotype was detected many times. The chain links TRBV9 to TRBJ2-2, with unresolved D. This CDR3 spans 12 amino acids. With 3 bases removed from V and 7 bases from J, the gap between germline ends came to 7 bases. Germline V CDR1 and CDR2: SGDLS, YYNGEE. CDR3 residues: CASSANNGELFF. The CDR3 DNA reads TGTGCCAGCAGCGCAAATAACGGGGAGCTGTTTTTT.

This clonotype was counted ten times or more. V and J are TRBV29-1 and TRBJ2-2; the D gene could be TRBD1 or TRBD2 (5 bases each). CDR1 is SQVTM, CDR2 ANQGSEA, per germline. With 4 bases removed from V and 4 bases from J, the gap between germline ends came to 25 bases. CDR3 length equals 18 residues. The CDR3 protein is CSVGPRGVYPASTGELFF. The DNA of the CDR3 is TGCAGCGTTGGCCCTCGAGGGGTCTACCCTGCGAGCACCGGGGAGCTGTTTTTT.

This clonotype was recorded at least ten times. This chain connects TRBV7-8 to TRBJ1-1, with a tentative D call TRBD1 (6 bases). V was cut by 1 base and J by 7 bases, with 13 bases left in between. The CDR3 contains 14 residues. Per the germline V gene, CDR1 is SGHVS and CDR2 is FQNEAQ. The CDR3: CASSLVYREDEAFF. The CDR3 DNA reads as TGTGCCAGCAGCTTAGTATACAGGGAAGATGAAGCTTTCTTT.

This clonotype has at least ten counts. The chain has TRBV7-8 and TRBJ1-2; D is unclear. V was trimmed by 5 bases and J by 0 bases, leaving 7 bases between them. Germline assignment: CDR1 SGHVS and CDR2 FQNEAQ. This CDR3 is 13 amino acids long. The CDR3 nucleotides read TGTGCCAGCAGCCGACAATCTAACTATGGCTACACCTTC. Residues: CASSRQSNYGYTF.

Many counts were recorded for this clonotype. The chain recombines TRBV9 with TRBJ2-2; no clear D. The CDR3 length is 14 residues. V was cut by 6 bases and J by 5 bases, with 14 bases left in between. The germline V gene has CDR1 SGDLS and CDR2 YYNGEE. In DNA, the CDR3 is TGTGCCAGCACCCCGGGCCAGACTACCGGGGAGCTGTTTTTT. Its protein is CASTPGQTTGELFF.

This clonotype has ten or more counts. J is TRBJ1-1 and V is TRBV5-1, with 8 bases lining up with TRBD1. V trimming: 4 bases; J trimming: 6 bases; junction bases outside the gene matches: 5. This CDR3 is built from 13 residues. Germline V CDR1 and CDR2: SGHRS, YFSETQ. The CDR3 loop is CASSPQDRAEAFF. The CDR3 DNA follows: TGCGCCAGCAGCCCCCAGGACAGGGCTGAAGCTTTCTTT.

There are many counts of this clonotype. The rearrangement links TRBV7-2 to TRBJ2-3; D is unclear. This CDR3 has 13 residues. Per the germline V gene, CDR1 is SGHTA and CDR2 is FQGNSA. Deletions cut 3 bases from V and 4 bases from J, with 8 bases between. The DNA for the CDR3 is TGTGCCAGCAGCTTCGGGCTTTCAGATACGCAGTATTTT. It is translated as CASSFGLSDTQYF.

The chain employs TRBV5-4 and TRBJ2-2; D assignment may be TRBD1 or TRBD2 (5 bases each). Germline values: CDR1 SGHNT, CDR2 YYREEE (reference sequence). V lost 3 bases, J lost 5 bases, and 11 bases lay in between. This CDR3 is built from 14 residues. CDR3 DNA sequence: TGTGCCAGCAGCTCGCAGGGAGTTACCGGGGAGCTGTTTTTT. This sequence encodes CASSSQGVTGELFF. The full variable domain, in which reference TRBV5-4 and TRBJ2-2 provide the parts outside the CDR3, is ETGVTQSPTHLIKTRGQQVTLRCSSQSGHNTVSWYQQALGQGPQFIFQYYREEENGRGNFPPRFSGLQFPNYSSELNVNALELDDSALYLCASSSQGVTGELFFGEGSRLTVL.

This clonotype was picked up many times. This chain connects TRBV6-2 or TRBV6-3 to TRBJ2-7, with D tentatively TRBD1 (6 bases). There are 13 residues in the CDR3. Trimming removed 2 bases from V and 6 bases from J, with 11 bases in between. Germline V gene sequence: CDR1 MNHEY, CDR2 SVGEGT. CDR3 protein: CASSYEQGVEQYF. CDR3 coding DNA: TGTGCCAGCAGTTACGAACAGGGAGTCGAGCAGTACTTC.

This clonotype showed up many times. The chain recombines TRBV6-5 with TRBJ2-1; D call uncertain. V was clipped by 0 bases and J by 8 bases, with 11 bases between them. Germline CDR1 MNHEY, CDR2 SVGAGI. The CDR3 runs to 14 residues. CDR3 DNA: TGTGCCAGCAGTTACTCGAACTCCGTGGATGAGCAGTTCTTC. Its translation is CASSYSNSVDEQFF.

This clonotype was observed many times. The rearrangement links TRBV7-2 to TRBJ2-7, with D perhaps given as TRBD1 or TRBD2 (5 bases each). Germline V gives CDR1 SGHTA, CDR2 FQGNSA. V lost 1 base and J 4 bases, leaving 14 bases between the germline ends. CDR3 length equals 15 residues. The CDR3 nucleotides read TGTGCCAGCAGCTTAGTAGGGACGGGGAGTTACGAGCAGTACTTC. This codes for CASSLVGTGSYEQYF.

This clonotype has a count of ten or more. The rearrangement joins TRBV20-1 to TRBJ2-5; TRBD2 agrees at 7 bases. The CDR3 runs 12 residues. V lost 5 bases, J lost 7 bases, and 7 bases stayed unmatched. The germline V gene encodes CDR1 DFQATT and CDR2 SNEGSKA (reference sequence). In DNA form, the CDR3 reads TGCAGTGCTGATTCGACGGGGGGGACCCAGTACTTC. As protein: CSADSTGGTQYF.

There are many counts of this clonotype. This chain joins TRBV5-1 and TRBJ2-5, with D possibly matching TRBD1 (6 bases). CDR3 size: 15 residues. The V gene lost 1 base and the J gene lost 4 bases, with 14 bases spanning the gap. From germline, CDR1 is SGHRS and CDR2 YFSETQ. CDR3 sequence: CASSLLQGLLETQYF. The CDR3 nucleotides read TGCGCCAGCAGCTTGTTACAGGGATTGTTAGAGACCCAGTACTTC.